This passage covers 8 T cell receptor beta chains from one sample sequenced in a study of blood T cell repertoires in COVID-19. Assay: immunoSEQ multiplex PCR; the TCRdb copy retains only in-frame clones and omits some. Found here are approximately 230,000 clones, 70% to 90% of them singletons; the top ten hold approximately 1.4%. Sequences were obtained from peripheral blood. The receptor set was obtained from a man at least 80 years old with acute or convalescent COVID-19.

The genes are TRBV19 and TRBJ1-5; D is perhaps TRBD1 (5 bases). There are 14 residues in the CDR3. V lost 6 bases to trimming and J lost 0 bases, with 9 bases between them. Germline CDR1 LNHDA, CDR2 SQIVND (reference sequence). The CDR3 sequence: CASRGGYSNQPQHF. CDR3 nucleotide sequence: TGTGCCAGTAGGGGGGGGTATAGCAATCAGCCCCAGCATTTT.

V and J are TRBV5-1 and TRBJ2-1; 7 bases fit TRBD2. From germline, CDR1 is SGHRS and CDR2 YFSETQ. This CDR3 has 15 residues. Germline trimming cut 2 bases from V and 2 bases from J; bases unmatched to any gene: 4. CDR3 in DNA: TGCGCCAGCAGCTTCGCTAGCGGAACCTACAATGAGCAGTTCTTC. It translates to CASSFASGTYNEQFF.

V is TRBV7-2 and J is TRBJ2-5; tentative D call: TRBD2 (6 bases). Trimming pared 4 bases from V and 9 bases from J, leaving 18 bases between. Germline CDR1 is SGHTA and CDR2 is FQGNSA. The CDR3 contains 14 residues. DNA for the CDR3: TGTGCCAGCAGCTCTGGGGACTCCCCGGGGGCCCAGTACTTC. Translation gives CASSSGDSPGAQYF.

The chain recombines TRBV7-9 with TRBJ1-5; TRBD1 agrees at 8 bases. The trim removed 3 bases at V and 6 bases at J, leaving 4 bases unmatched. This CDR3 is 14 amino acids long. Germline V CDR1 and CDR2: SEHNR, FQNEAQ (reference sequence). The CDR3 reads CASSFGQGGQPQHF. The CDR3 DNA follows: TGTGCCAGCAGCTTCGGACAGGGCGGTCAGCCCCAGCATTTT.

The gene calls are TRBV16 and TRBJ1-2; D remains ambiguous. Trimming removed 0 bases from V and 4 bases from J, with 15 bases in between. This CDR3 is 16 amino acids long. Looked up from germline, CDR1 is KGHSY and CDR2 is FQNENV. The CDR3 sequence is CASSQSSGRLVYGYTF. CDR3 DNA: TGTGCCAGCAGCCAATCTTCTGGGAGATTGGTCTATGGCTACACCTTC.

The J gene is TRBJ2-7, the V gene TRBV4-3; 8 bases align to TRBD2. Germline V gives CDR1 LGHNA, CDR2 YSLEER. The J segment lost 2 bases and the V segment lost 0 bases, leaving 6 bases of the junction unmatched. The CDR3 runs to 16 residues. The CDR3 region is CASSQDLSGSAYEQYF. The CDR3 DNA is TGCGCCAGCAGCCAAGACCTAAGCGGGAGTGCCTACGAGCAGTACTTC.

A note on this clone: The germline gene is not matched at one end of the junction; a read error may be the cause. The gene calls are TRBV7-7 and TRBJ2-3, with D hard to call. The CDR3 length is 14 residues. In germline, CDR1 is SSHAT, CDR2 FNYEAQ (reference sequence). CDR3 amino acids: CASSLDRGSTAQYF. Here the CDR3 DNA reads TGTGCTAGCAGCTTAGACCGAGGCTCCACGGCGCAGTATTTT.

CDR3 region: CASSPLRSGINEQYF. CDR3 in DNA: TGTGCCAGCAGTCCATTGCGTAGCGGGATTAACGAGCAGTACTTC. The V call is TRBV6-5, the J call TRBJ2-7; 8 positions match TRBD2. CDR1 and CDR2 from the germline V gene are MNHEY and SVGAGI. Trimming removed 5 bases from V and 5 bases from J; junction bases left unmatched: 11. The CDR3 extends over 15 amino acids.